This entry describes one T cell receptor beta chain. Antigen unknown. An approximately 200 ng quantity of DNA, roughly 30,000 T cell genomes, went into the sorted-subset replicate PCRs. Measured with immunoSEQ multiplex PCR; TCRdb has only the in-frame clones, and not every one. The profile shows about 2.1 million clones, 93% of them singletons. These data originate in a study of shared clonotypes between healthy human individuals. Study findings and constraints: Sampling covered blood only; tissue repertoires likely differ. Among donors, sharing of clonotypes was expected to be affected by sequencing depth.

Cells designated naive CD8 were CD45RO-negative and were positively selected for CCR7, with terminally differentiated effector memory CD45RA+ cells excluded. Donation came from healthy HIV-negative adults that had no recent acute infections or vaccinations. The material sequenced was naive CD8+ T cells from PBMCs. This clonotype originated in a man younger than 30 in good health. Some clones in this sample may be carry-over from other donors' samples.

The chain's CDR3 is CATSRSPSWEQYF. CDR3 nucleotides: TGTGCCACCAGCAGAAGCCCAAGTTGGGAGCAGTACTTC. The chain carries TRBV15 and TRBJ2-7; D gene uncertain. The germline gives CDR1 LNHNV, CDR2 YYDKDF (reference sequence). This CDR3 is 13 amino acids long. V shed 2 bases and J shed 7 bases, with 12 bases lying between them. Filled out from reference TRBV15 and TRBJ2-7, the complete variable domain reads DAMVIQNPRYQVTQFGKPVTLSCSQTLNHNVMYWYQQKSSQAPKLLFHYYDKDFNNEADTPDNFQSRRPNTSFCFLDIRSPGLGDTAMYLCATSRSPSWEQYFGPGTRLTVT.